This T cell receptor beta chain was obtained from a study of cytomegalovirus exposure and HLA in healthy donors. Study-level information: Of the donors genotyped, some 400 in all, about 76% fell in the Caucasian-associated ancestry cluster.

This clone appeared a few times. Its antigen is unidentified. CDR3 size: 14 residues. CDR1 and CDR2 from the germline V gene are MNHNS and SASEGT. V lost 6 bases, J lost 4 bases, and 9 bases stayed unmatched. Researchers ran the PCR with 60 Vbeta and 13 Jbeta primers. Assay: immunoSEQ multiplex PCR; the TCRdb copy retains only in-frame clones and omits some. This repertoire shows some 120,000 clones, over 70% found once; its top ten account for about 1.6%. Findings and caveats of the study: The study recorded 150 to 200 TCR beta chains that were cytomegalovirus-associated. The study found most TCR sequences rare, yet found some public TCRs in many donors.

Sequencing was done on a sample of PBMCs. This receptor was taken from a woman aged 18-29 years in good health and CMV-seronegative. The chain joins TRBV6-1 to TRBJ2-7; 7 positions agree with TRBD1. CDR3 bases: TGTGCCAGCAGCAGAACCGGGACAGAATACGAGCAGTACTTC. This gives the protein CASSRTGTEYEQYF.